The 29 T cell receptor beta chains below come from one sample, sequenced in a study of shared clonotypes between healthy human individuals. Naivety among CD8 cells was defined by CD45RO negativity and positive CCR7 selection, thereby excluding terminally differentiated effector memory CD45RA+ cells. Produced via immunoSEQ multiplex PCR; TCRdb's table is partial and in-frame only. This sample has around 2,000,000 clones, with over 85% found just once. Source material: naive CD8+ T cells sorted from blood. All receptors derive from a man between 18 and 35 years old in good health.

The chain recombines TRBV2 with TRBJ2-7; TRBD2 matches at 14 bases. Germline assignment: CDR1 SNHLY and CDR2 FYNNEI. V lost 8 bases and J lost 6; bases outside the gene matches: 6. The CDR3 sequence is 14 residues long. The CDR3 spells CASYPGLAGAEQYF. The DNA for the CDR3 is TGTGCCAGCTACCCGGGACTAGCGGGAGCCGAGCAGTACTTC.

In regard to this clone: The sample contains more than one DNA sequence encoding this CDR3. CDR3 coding DNA: TGTGCCAGCAGCCTGGCGGGCGGTGGGGAGCAGTACTTC. Encoded protein: CASSLAGGGEQYF. The chain employs TRBV11-2 and TRBJ2-7; D is possibly TRBD2 (5 bases). The germline V gene has CDR1 SGHAT and CDR2 FQNNGV. The CDR3 loop spans 13 amino acids. The V end lost 5 bases, the J end lost 7 bases, and 15 bases lay between the germline ends.

V and J are TRBV21-1 and TRBJ1-2. TRBV21-1 is designated a pseudogene. CDR3 size: 9 residues. The CDR3 DNA follows: TGTGCCAGCAGCAATCAAGGAGCCTTC. This codes for CASSNQGAF.

The rearrangement links TRBV27 to TRBJ1-1; D call uncertain. The length of the CDR3 is 13 residues. V dropped 5 bases and J dropped 5 bases, with 12 bases sitting between them. CDR1 and CDR2 from the germline V gene are MNHEY and SMNVEV (reference sequence). The CDR3 nucleotides are TGTGCCAGCAGTCCCGGTCCGTATACTGAAGCTTTCTTT. Protein: CASSPGPYTEAFF.

The chain links TRBV12-5 to TRBJ2-5; TRBD2 matches 10 bases. The CDR3 runs to 15 residues. Losses at the gene ends were 5 bases for V and 7 bases for J; bases not matched to a gene: 10. Germline V gene sequence: CDR1 LGHNT, CDR2 FRNRAP. CDR3 amino acids: CASGRTSGGALTQYF. DNA for the CDR3: TGTGCTAGTGGTCGGACTAGCGGAGGGGCGTTGACCCAGTACTTC.

This sequence joins TRBV5-6 and TRBJ2-5; weak D call: TRBD2 (6 bases). CDR1 is SGHDT, CDR2 YYEEEE, per germline. The CDR3 has 13 residues. Trimming removed 4 bases at V and 2 bases at J, with 9 bases between. Here the CDR3 DNA reads TGTGCCAGCAGCGGGGACTTACAAGAGACCCAGTACTTC. This sequence encodes CASSGDLQETQYF.

V and J are TRBV27 and TRBJ2-7; 8 bases fit TRBD2. The CDR3 has 16 residues. V was clipped by 5 bases and J by 0 bases; unmatched bases: 9. Germline values: CDR1 MNHEY, CDR2 SMNVEV (reference sequence). CDR3 nucleotide sequence: TGTGCCAGCAGTCCCCAGGGACTAGGTAGCTCCTACGAGCAGTACTTC. As protein: CASSPQGLGSSYEQYF.

This clone was observed once. This sequence joins TRBV4-1 and TRBJ2-1; no firm D call. V lost 1 base, J lost 6 bases, and 4 bases lay in between. CDR3 size: 12 residues. Germline V gene data show CDR1 as MGHRA and CDR2 as YSYEKL. The chain's CDR3 is CASSQVTNEQFF. DNA for the CDR3: TGCGCCAGCAGCCAAGTAACCAATGAGCAGTTCTTC.

V gene TRBV25-1 combines with J gene TRBJ1-1; TRBD1 matches 9 bases. The CDR3 consists of 14 residues. V lost 5 bases to trimming and J lost 5 bases; unmatched junction nucleotides: 6. The germline V gene encodes CDR1 MGHDK and CDR2 SYGVNS. The DNA of the CDR3 is TGTGCCAGCAGTCGACAGGGGGAGGCGACTGAAGCTTTCTTT. Translating it yields CASSRQGEATEAFF.

The chain is built from TRBV15 and TRBJ1-1, with D hard to call. This CDR3 spans 18 amino acids. V was clipped by 3 bases and J by 1 base, with 21 bases between them. Germline V gene data show CDR1 as LNHNV and CDR2 as YYDKDF (reference sequence). In nucleotides, the CDR3 is TGTGCCACCAGCAGCCCCTTCATGCGACCTAGCGAGAACACTGAAGCTTTCTTT. It yields the protein CATSSPFMRPSENTEAFF.

This clone was recorded once. The chain joins TRBV9 to TRBJ2-1; TRBD1 agrees at 7 bases. With 0 bases clipped from V and 7 bases from J, the junction kept 7 bases outside the gene matches. Germline V gene data show CDR1 as SGDLS and CDR2 as YYNGEE. The CDR3 is made up of 15 amino acids. CDR3 region: CASSVEGQVINEQFF. The CDR3, as DNA: TGTGCCAGCAGCGTAGAAGGACAGGTTATAAATGAGCAGTTCTTC.

This chain connects TRBV28 to TRBJ1-5; D unresolved. V lost 5 bases, J lost 0 bases, and 8 bases lay in between. CDR1 is MDHEN, CDR2 SYDVKM, per germline. The CDR3 sequence is 14 residues long. The CDR3 region has the DNA TGTGCCAGCAGTCTGACGATTAGCAATCAGCCCCAGCATTTT. Translation: CASSLTISNQPQHF.

This clone has just one count. The chain links TRBV10-2 to TRBJ1-4; D unclear. CDR3 length: 14 amino acids. Trimming removed 3 bases from V and 12 bases from J, with 17 bases in between. Looked up from germline, CDR1 is WSHSY and CDR2 is SAAADI. The CDR3 is CASSDSGLPRELFF. The CDR3 DNA reads TGCGCCAGCAGTGACTCGGGTCTCCCTCGGGAACTGTTTTTT.

This clone was detected only once. The V call is TRBV10-3, the J call TRBJ2-3, with 14 bases aligning to TRBD2. The CDR3 totals 19 residues. J was trimmed by 2 bases and V by 3 bases; bases with no gene match: 10. CDR1 and CDR2 (germline): ENHRY, SYGVKD. CDR3: CAISDSIRGLAGVTDTQYF. For the CDR3, the DNA is TGTGCCATCAGTGACTCAATCAGGGGACTAGCGGGGGTCACAGATACGCAGTATTTT.

The V call is TRBV5-6, the J call TRBJ1-1, with D possibly being TRBD1 (5 bases). The germline V and J ends were trimmed by 2 bases and 1 base, with 18 bases remaining between them. The CDR3 has 17 amino acids. Germline CDR1 is SGHDT and CDR2 is YYEEEE. CDR3 residues: CASSFWGGHISNTEAFF. Here the CDR3 DNA reads TGTGCCAGCAGCTTCTGGGGGGGTCATATTTCGAACACTGAAGCTTTCTTT.

The rearrangement links TRBV7-9 to TRBJ2-5, with 14 bases fitting TRBD2. This CDR3 contains 19 residues. V trimming: 5 bases; J trimming: 0 bases; junction bases outside the gene matches: 11. Looked up from germline, CDR1 is SEHNR and CDR2 is FQNEAQ (reference sequence). CDR3 in amino acids: CASSVPGLAGVSYQETQYF. CDR3 DNA sequence: TGTGCCAGCAGCGTCCCGGGACTAGCGGGAGTTTCTTACCAAGAGACCCAGTACTTC.

The chain combines TRBV27 with TRBJ1-6; D is perhaps TRBD1 (5 bases). Germline V lookup: CDR1 MNHEY, CDR2 SMNVEV (reference sequence). The CDR3 contains 16 residues. Trimming cost V 6 bases and J 14 bases, with 26 bases left between them. The CDR3 coding sequence is TGTGCCAGCAGCTCCCGGGAGGCCCGCTACCTAGGGGCCCTCCACTTT. It encodes CASSSREARYLGALHF.

This rearrangement joins TRBV7-9 to TRBJ1-4; 7 positions agree with TRBD1. Germline CDR1 and CDR2: SEHNR and FQNEAQ (reference sequence). The CDR3 length is 14 residues. With V trimmed by 5 bases and J by 7 bases, 7 bases remained unmatched. The CDR3 sequence is CASSPLAGGEKLFF. The DNA for the CDR3 is TGTGCCAGCAGCCCGTTGGCAGGGGGTGAAAAACTGTTTTTT. The full variable domain, completed using reference TRBV7-9 and TRBJ1-4, is DTGVSQNPRHKITKRGQNVTFRCDPISEHNRLYWYRQTLGQGPEFLTYFQNEAQLEKSRLLSDRFSAERPKGSFSTLEIQRTEQGDSAMYLCASSPLAGGEKLFFGSGTQLSVL.

The rearrangement uses TRBV30 and TRBJ1-5; 8 bases line up with TRBD1. This CDR3 comprises 15 residues. V was clipped by 4 bases and J by 6 bases; unmatched bases: 11. The germline gives CDR1 GTSNPN, CDR2 SVGIG (reference sequence). CDR3 in amino acids: CAWIHRTGTIQPQHF. As DNA, the CDR3 is TGTGCCTGGATCCACAGGACAGGGACGATTCAGCCCCAGCATTTT.

As regards this clone: The same CDR3 is also encoded by other DNA sequences in this sample. The chain recombines TRBV6-5 with TRBJ2-2; D may be TRBD1 (5 bases). The CDR3 extends over 14 amino acids. The germline V and J ends were trimmed by 0 bases and 6 bases, with 8 bases remaining between them. The germline V gene encodes CDR1 MNHEY and CDR2 SVGAGI. CDR3 region: CASSYSPGPGELFF. In DNA form, the CDR3 reads TGTGCCAGCAGTTACTCTCCAGGGCCCGGGGAGCTGTTTTTT.

The genes are TRBV6-1 and TRBJ1-4, with unresolved D. V lost 3 bases, J lost 0 bases, and 14 bases lay in between. The V gene's germline CDR1 is MNHNS and CDR2 SASEGT. The length of the CDR3 is 17 residues. CDR3 protein: CASSDGPKGATNEKLFF. DNA for the CDR3: TGTGCCAGCAGTGATGGCCCTAAGGGAGCAACTAATGAAAAACTGTTTTTT.

The chain has TRBV7-9 and TRBJ1-3; perhaps TRBD1 as D (5 bases). This CDR3 is 13 amino acids long. Germline values: CDR1 SEHNR, CDR2 FQNEAQ (reference sequence). The V gene lost 7 bases and the J gene lost 1 base, with 8 bases spanning the gap. The CDR3 is CASTGMSGNTIYF. The CDR3, as DNA: TGTGCCAGCACAGGGATGTCTGGAAACACCATATATTTT. Complete variable domain (other parts from reference TRBV7-9 and TRBJ1-3): DTGVSQNPRHKITKRGQNVTFRCDPISEHNRLYWYRQTLGQGPEFLTYFQNEAQLEKSRLLSDRFSAERPKGSFSTLEIQRTEQGDSAMYLCASTGMSGNTIYFGEGSWLTVV.

The chain joins TRBV11-2 to TRBJ2-5, with 11 bases that match TRBD2. This CDR3 region has 17 residues. The V gene end was trimmed by 0 bases and the J gene end by 4 bases; junction bases not matched to a gene: 7. The V gene's germline CDR1 is SGHAT and CDR2 FQNNGV. The CDR3, as DNA: TGTGCCAGCAGCTTAGATGTTACTAGCGGGAGTCGAGAGACCCAGTACTTC. This gives the protein CASSLDVTSGSRETQYF. The whole variable domain, remainder taken from reference TRBV11-2 and TRBJ2-5, is EAGVAQSPRYKIIEKRQSVAFWCNPISGHATLYWYQQILGQGPKLLIQFQNNGVVDDSQLPKDRFSAERLKGVDSTLKIQPAKLEDSAVYLCASSLDVTSGSRETQYFGPGTRLLVL.

In this sample, this clone turned up a few times. The CDR3 protein is CASNRGGNQPQHF. The CDR3 region has the DNA TGTGCCAGTAATCGGGGTGGGAATCAGCCCCAGCATTTT. The V and J genes are TRBV19 and TRBJ1-5; D not certain. The CDR3 is 13 residues long. In germline, CDR1 is LNHDA, CDR2 SQIVND (reference sequence). V was pared by 7 bases and J by 4 bases, with 11 bases between.

The chain links TRBV15 to TRBJ2-2; D is undetermined. CDR3 length: 14 residues. Trimming left V 5 bases short and J 4 bases short, with 11 bases between. Germline V lookup: CDR1 LNHNV, CDR2 YYDKDF (reference sequence). The CDR3 sequence: CATSSRIFTGELFF. The CDR3 DNA reads as TGTGCCACCAGCTCGCGGATATTCACCGGGGAGCTGTTTTTT.

The chain is built from TRBV2 and TRBJ2-5, with 16 bases identical to TRBD2. Germline V CDR1 and CDR2: SNHLY, FYNNEI. Losses at the gene ends were 8 bases for V and 4 bases for J; bases not matched to a gene: 13. The CDR3 runs 18 residues. The DNA for the CDR3 is TGTGCCAGCCTATACGAACCGGGACTAGCGGGGGGGACAGAGACCCAGTACTTC. Residues: CASLYEPGLAGGTETQYF.

This clone was found once. The chain has TRBV7-8 and TRBJ2-1, with D perhaps being TRBD1 or TRBD2 (6 bases each). The CDR3 is 14 residues long. Germline lookup yields CDR1 SGHVS and CDR2 FQNEAQ. Trimming removed 5 bases from V and 2 bases from J, with 10 bases in between. The CDR3 region has the DNA TGTGCCAGCAGCCCAAGGGGGGCCTACAATGAGCAGTTCTTC. Translating gives CASSPRGAYNEQFF.

The V call is TRBV4-1, the J call TRBJ2-7; D gene unclear. Germline lookup yields CDR1 MGHRA and CDR2 YSYEKL. Trimming stripped 1 base from V and 2 bases from J, with 9 bases between. The CDR3 runs 14 residues. The CDR3 loop reads CASSQVRLPYEQYF. The CDR3, as DNA: TGCGCCAGCAGCCAAGTCAGACTCCCCTACGAGCAGTACTTC.

The V gene is TRBV28, the J gene TRBJ1-6; 7 positions match TRBD1. This CDR3 spans 16 amino acids. The V gene end was trimmed by 4 bases and the J gene end by 0 bases; junction bases not matched to a gene: 3. Germline V gene data show CDR1 as MDHEN and CDR2 as SYDVKM. CDR3: CASSSQGDSYNSPLHF. The CDR3 coding sequence is TGTGCCAGCAGTTCTCAGGGGGACTCCTATAATTCACCCCTCCACTTT.